Each of the 21 T cell receptor beta chains below was sequenced from the same sample in a study of T-cell memory formation after mild COVID-19. TCRdb ran MiXCR on the 5' RACE reads and lists one entry per CDR3 protein. The sample includes under 650,000 distinct CDR3 sequences, under 20% of them seen just once. Sequenced sample: PBMCs or a T cell subset sorted from them (not recorded which). These receptors came from an adult woman who had mild COVID-19 (a few samples of this study predate the infection). Cell type and time point are not known.

V and J are TRBV7-6 and TRBJ2-7, with TRBD2 as a possible D gene (6 bases). The length of the CDR3 is 15 residues. The ends were cut back, 3 bases at V and 0 bases at J, with 12 bases in the middle. In germline, CDR1 is SGHVS, CDR2 FNYEAQ. The CDR3 loop is CASSFSGVGSYEQYF. For the CDR3, the DNA is TGTGCCAGCAGCTTCTCGGGGGTCGGCTCCTACGAGCAGTACTTC.

The DNA of the CDR3 is TGTGCCAGCATTCGGACCGCGACCGCACCTTGGGGCTACACCTTC. It encodes CASIRTATAPWGYTF. The chain employs TRBV6-1 and TRBJ1-2, with D hard to call. This CDR3 is 15 amino acids long. The V gene's germline CDR1 is MNHNS and CDR2 SASEGT. Trimming stripped 7 bases from V and 8 bases from J, with 23 bases between.

This clonotype was detected a few times. This chain uses TRBV6-1 with TRBJ2-5; 8 positions agree with TRBD2. This CDR3 has 16 amino acids. J lost 4 bases, V lost 1 base, and 8 bases had no gene match. The germline V gene encodes CDR1 MNHNS and CDR2 SASEGT. The CDR3 loop is CASSEVDGGAGETQYF. CDR3 nucleotide sequence: TGTGCCAGCAGTGAAGTTGACGGGGGGGCTGGAGAGACCCAGTACTTC.

J is TRBJ1-2 and V is TRBV16; TRBD1 aligns across 11 bases. CDR3 length: 15 residues. CDR1 is KGHSY, CDR2 FQNENV, per germline. V lost 1 base and J lost 4; bases outside the gene matches: 2. The CDR3 sequence: CASSQWTGGAYGYTF. In nucleotides, the CDR3 is TGTGCCAGCAGCCAATGGACAGGGGGCGCCTATGGCTACACCTTC.

This chain links TRBV27 with TRBJ2-3; tentative D call: TRBD2 (5 bases). Germline loops: CDR1 MNHEY, CDR2 SMNVEV (reference sequence). Trimming left V 7 bases short and J 0 bases short, with 11 bases between. CDR3 length: 14 amino acids. The CDR3 reads CASTSGFSTDTQYF. Here the CDR3 DNA reads TGTGCCAGCACCTCGGGGTTCAGCACAGATACGCAGTATTTT.

This clonotype was seen more than once but under ten times. V usage is TRBV20-1 and J usage is TRBJ2-7, with TRBD2 as a possible D gene (6 bases). CDR3 length: 13 amino acids. The germline V gene encodes CDR1 DFQATT and CDR2 SNEGSKA (reference sequence). V was pared by 1 base and J by 6 bases, with 13 bases between. Here the CDR3 reads CSARVGGPFEQYF. The CDR3 nucleotides are TGCAGTGCTAGAGTCGGAGGGCCGTTCGAGCAGTACTTC.

J is TRBJ2-3 and V is TRBV14; TRBD1 is a possible D gene (6 bases). CDR1 is SGHDN, CDR2 FVKESK, per germline. The V and J ends lost 4 bases and 8 bases respectively, with 16 bases between them. The CDR3 runs 14 residues. The CDR3 region has the DNA TGTGCCAGCAGCCTTGCACCACAGGGTGGTACGCAGTATTTT. Protein sequence: CASSLAPQGGTQYF.

This clonotype was detected only a few times. The rearrangement uses TRBV7-9 and TRBJ2-3, with D perhaps TRBD2 (6 bases). V was shortened by 2 bases and J by 6 bases, with 18 bases between the two germline ends. In germline, CDR1 is SEHNR, CDR2 FQNEAQ (reference sequence). The CDR3 has 16 residues. The chain's CDR3 is CASSLIGGGVGDTQYF. CDR3 in DNA: TGTGCCAGCAGCTTAATCGGAGGCGGGGTGGGCGATACGCAGTATTTT.

This chain links TRBV7-9 with TRBJ2-1; 8 bases match TRBD2. The germline V gene has CDR1 SEHNR and CDR2 FQNEAQ (reference sequence). The CDR3 has 15 residues. Trimming at V came to 2 bases and at J to 5 bases, leaving 5 bases not matched to a gene. This CDR3 reads CASSLTGGVNNEQFF. CDR3 in DNA: TGTGCCAGCAGCTTAACCGGGGGGGTAAACAATGAGCAGTTCTTC.

V and J are TRBV20-1 and TRBJ2-3, with 7 bases aligning to TRBD2. Trimming removed 0 bases from V and 2 bases from J; junction bases left unmatched: 11. The CDR3 spans 17 residues. From germline, CDR1 is DFQATT and CDR2 SNEGSKA (reference sequence). The DNA for the CDR3 is TGCAGTGCTAGAGATTTCAAGGCTAGCGGACCCACAGATACGCAGTATTTT. Amino acids: CSARDFKASGPTDTQYF.

The DNA for the CDR3 is TGTGCCAGCGGGAATAGCGGGGGCTACAATGAGCAGTTCTTC. This codes for CASGNSGGYNEQFF. V is TRBV12-3 or TRBV12-4 and J is TRBJ2-1; TRBD2 matches 9 bases. V was clipped by 8 bases and J by 3 bases; unmatched bases: 5. This CDR3 contains 14 residues.

V usage is TRBV24-1 and J usage is TRBJ2-5, with a possible D match to TRBD2 (5 bases). V lost 4 bases, J lost 5 bases, and 19 bases lay in between. The CDR3 spans 16 residues. Germline V gene data show CDR1 as KGHDR and CDR2 as SFDVKD. For the CDR3, the DNA is TGTGCCACCAGTGACCCGTACGCGGGTAGAGGGGAGACCCAGTACTTC. It yields the protein CATSDPYAGRGETQYF.

V is TRBV10-3 and J is TRBJ2-7, with D perhaps matching TRBD2 (5 bases). V was pared by 6 bases and J by 2 bases, with 8 bases between. The CDR3 sequence is 12 residues long. In germline, CDR1 is ENHRY, CDR2 SYGVKD. The CDR3, as DNA: TGTGCCATCAGGGGAGAAACCTACGAGCAGTACTTC. This codes for CAIRGETYEQYF.

This clonotype was detected a few times. This chain links TRBV10-3 with TRBJ2-1; D is unclear. Germline lookup yields CDR1 ENHRY and CDR2 SYGVKD. Trimming removed 6 bases from V and 6 bases from J, with 12 bases in between. This CDR3 comprises 13 residues. For the CDR3, the DNA is TGTGCCATCAGGGACCCGCGATTCAATGAGCAGTTCTTC. This translates into CAIRDPRFNEQFF.

This sequence joins TRBV18 and TRBJ2-2, with D tentatively TRBD1 or TRBD2 (5 bases each). Germline V lookup: CDR1 KGHSH, CDR2 LQKENI. Deletions cut 3 bases from V and 4 bases from J, with 18 bases between. The CDR3 runs 17 residues. CDR3 loop: CASSPRDGSVSTGELFF. The CDR3 DNA reads as TGTGCCAGCTCACCCCGGGACGGATCCGTTAGCACCGGGGAGCTGTTTTTT.

This clonotype was counted a few times. This chain uses TRBV7-6 with TRBJ1-2, with D perhaps TRBD1 (6 bases). The CDR3 spans 14 residues. With 1 base removed from V and 8 bases from J, the gap between germline ends came to 14 bases. Germline loops: CDR1 SGHVS, CDR2 FNYEAQ. The CDR3 here is CASSLVGGESGYTF. DNA of the CDR3: TGTGCCAGCAGCTTAGTGGGGGGCGAATCCGGCTACACCTTC.

The chain links TRBV3-1 to TRBJ2-7; 10 bases are shared with TRBD2. Germline-derived CDR1 and CDR2 are LGHDT and YNNKEL (reference sequence). This CDR3 contains 14 residues. V shed 10 bases, J shed 0 bases, and the junction held 6 bases outside the gene matches. Written as DNA, the CDR3 is TGTGCCATCACTAGCGGGGCAAGCTCCTACGAGCAGTACTTC. It specifies CAITSGASSYEQYF.

This clonotype was recorded a few times. The chain has TRBV5-1 and TRBJ2-5; 11 nucleotides align to TRBD1. Unmatched junction bases numbered 4, after V lost 4 bases and J lost 2 bases. Germline V gives CDR1 SGHRS, CDR2 YFSETQ. There are 15 residues in the CDR3. The CDR3 protein is CASSLRDRGQETQYF. CDR3 nucleotides: TGCGCCAGCAGCCTTCGGGACAGGGGGCAAGAGACCCAGTACTTC.

CDR3 sequence reads: CASSWGNRATEAFF. The DNA of the CDR3 is TGTGCCAGCAGCTGGGGGAACAGGGCCACTGAAGCTTTCTTT. The chain links TRBV7-2 to TRBJ1-1; a possible D gene is TRBD1 (6 bases). V was clipped by 4 bases and J by 4 bases, with 13 bases between them. CDR3 length equals 14 residues. Per the germline V gene, CDR1 is SGHTA and CDR2 is FQGNSA.

The V gene is TRBV20-1, the J gene TRBJ2-3; no definite D call. The germline V gene encodes CDR1 DFQATT and CDR2 SNEGSKA (reference sequence). The germline V and J ends were trimmed by 4 bases and 5 bases, with 16 bases remaining between them. The CDR3 sequence is 14 residues long. The CDR3 coding sequence is TGCAGTGCTATGATTTCTGGGCGGAGAGATACGCAGTATTTT. It specifies CSAMISGRRDTQYF.

In this sample, this clonotype turned up a few times. The J gene is TRBJ2-5, the V gene TRBV6-2 or TRBV6-3; no firm D call. The germline gives CDR1 MNHEY, CDR2 SVGEGT. CDR3 length equals 12 residues. V was shortened by 7 bases and J by 3 bases, with 9 bases between the two germline ends. CDR3 in DNA: TGTGCCAGCATGTCGGCAAAAGAGACCCAGTACTTC. It encodes CASMSAKETQYF.